The 19 T cell receptor beta chains reported below all come from one sample, sequenced in a study of blood T cell repertoires in COVID-19. The assay was immunoSEQ multiplex PCR, and TCRdb's table has in-frame clones only and misses some. The repertoire consists of around 99,000 clones, with 65% to 80% occurring once and the leading ten covering approximately 4.3%. Source material: peripheral blood. The receptors come from a man aged 70-80 years with acute or convalescent COVID-19.

The CDR3 region is CASSPRSTSSNQPQHF. The CDR3 nucleotides read TGTGCCAGCAGTCCCCGGTCCACTAGTAGCAATCAGCCCCAGCATTTT. This chain uses TRBV27 with TRBJ1-5; D remains unclear. Germline CDR1 reads MNHEY; CDR2 reads SMNVEV (reference sequence). V shed 5 bases and J shed 0 bases, with 14 bases lying between them. The CDR3 has 16 residues.

V and J are TRBV18 and TRBJ2-7; D gene uncertain. V lost 2 bases to trimming and J lost 3 bases, with 14 bases between them. Germline assignment: CDR1 KGHSH and CDR2 LQKENI. This CDR3 region has 15 residues. CDR3: CASSPFLSYGYEQYF. CDR3 coding DNA: TGTGCCAGCTCACCATTCCTCTCCTACGGCTACGAGCAGTACTTC.

This chain links TRBV2 with TRBJ2-1; the match to TRBD1 covers 10 bases. The CDR3 consists of 14 residues. CDR1 SNHLY and CDR2 FYNNEI come from the germline V gene. J gave up 8 bases and V 2 bases, and 3 bases lay outside the gene matches. CDR3 bases: TGTGCCAGCAGTGAAAGACAGGGGGCGGATGAGCAGTTCTTC. Protein sequence: CASSERQGADEQFF.

The gene calls are TRBV7-2 and TRBJ2-3, with 9 bases identical to TRBD2. Germline lookup yields CDR1 SGHTA and CDR2 FQGNSA. The CDR3 covers 16 residues. Trimming took 4 bases from V and 1 from J; bases not matched to a gene: 6. As DNA, the CDR3 is TGTGCCAGCAGCTGGGCTAGCGGGGATGGCACAGATACGCAGTATTTT. Protein: CASSWASGDGTDTQYF.

This clone was observed a few times. The J gene is TRBJ1-1, the V gene TRBV5-1; perhaps TRBD1 as D (5 bases). The V and J ends lost 0 bases and 1 base respectively, with 13 bases between them. Germline CDR1 SGHRS, CDR2 YFSETQ. The CDR3 is made up of 16 amino acids. CDR3 bases: TGCGCCAGCAGCTTGGGGAACAGGAACACGAACACTGAAGCTTTCTTT. Encoded protein: CASSLGNRNTNTEAFF.

The CDR3 loop reads CASSSVGTGDEQYF. The CDR3 region has the DNA TGTGCCAGCAGCTCCGTGGGGACAGGGGACGAGCAGTACTTC. The chain employs TRBV5-4 and TRBJ2-7; TRBD1 agrees at 10 bases. V trimming: 3 bases; J trimming: 5 bases; junction bases outside the gene matches: 5. Germline CDR1 reads SGHNT; CDR2 reads YYREEE (reference sequence). The CDR3 covers 14 residues.

J is TRBJ2-1 and V is TRBV11-2; 13 bases align to TRBD2. The CDR3 has 16 amino acids. Germline CDR1 SGHAT, CDR2 FQNNGV. Unmatched junction bases numbered 8, after V lost 5 bases and J lost 7 bases. The CDR3 is CASSRQTSGGKNEQFF. CDR3 nucleotides: TGTGCCAGCAGCAGACAGACTAGCGGGGGGAAGAATGAGCAGTTCTTC.

The J gene is TRBJ2-1, the V gene TRBV2; 8 bases are a match to TRBD1. The CDR3 consists of 14 residues. J gave up 9 bases and V 2 bases, and 6 bases lay outside the gene matches. Germline CDR1 reads SNHLY; CDR2 reads FYNNEI. CDR3 sequence reads: CASSEQGADSEQFF. The CDR3, as DNA: TGTGCCAGCAGTGAACAGGGGGCTGATAGTGAGCAGTTCTTC.

V and J are TRBV5-1 and TRBJ2-1, with 11 nucleotides matching TRBD2. Trimming cost V 2 bases and J 7 bases; bases outside gene matches: 2. CDR3 length equals 14 residues. Germline CDR1 and CDR2: SGHRS and YFSETQ. The DNA for the CDR3 is TGCGCCAGCAGCTTCCGACTAGCGGGGAATGAGCAGTTCTTC. This gives the protein CASSFRLAGNEQFF. The whole variable domain, filled in from reference TRBV5-1 and TRBJ2-1, reads KAGVTQTPRYLIKTRGQQVTLSCSPISGHRSVSWYQQTPGQGLQFLFEYFSETQRNKGNFPGRFSGRQFSNSRSEMNVSTLELGDSALYLCASSFRLAGNEQFFGPGTRLTVL.

V usage is TRBV19 and J usage is TRBJ1-1; TRBD1 matches at 10 bases. Germline loops: CDR1 LNHDA, CDR2 SQIVND (reference sequence). Trimming at V came to 7 bases and at J to 4 bases, leaving 9 bases not matched to a gene. The CDR3 sequence is 15 residues long. The CDR3 DNA reads as TGTGCCAGTATCCGGGACGACAGGGGGCGCACTGAAGCTTTCTTT. Encoded protein: CASIRDDRGRTEAFF.

The rearrangement links TRBV6-5 to TRBJ2-2; D might be TRBD1 (5 bases). Germline V lookup: CDR1 MNHEY, CDR2 SVGAGI. The CDR3 runs 12 residues. Trimming removed 4 bases from V and 5 bases from J, with 5 bases in between. CDR3 residues: CASSSGTGELFF. The CDR3, as DNA: TGTGCCAGCAGTTCAGGGACCGGGGAGCTGTTTTTT.

The V gene is TRBV10-3, the J gene TRBJ2-1, with D unresolved. This CDR3 is 17 amino acids long. Germline V gene data show CDR1 as ENHRY and CDR2 as SYGVKD. Trimming took off 2 bases at V and 3 bases at J, with 17 bases between the two ends. Written as DNA, the CDR3 is TGTGCCATCAGTGAGCCCCCCCCCGACTCCTTCTACAATGAGCAGTTCTTC. Translation gives CAISEPPPDSFYNEQFF.

This chain connects TRBV2 to TRBJ2-7, with 10 bases that match TRBD1. V dropped 6 bases and J dropped 3; count of bases not matched to a gene: 5. The CDR3 length is 14 residues. Per the germline V gene, CDR1 is SNHLY and CDR2 is FYNNEI. In DNA, the CDR3 is TGTGCCAGCAGGGGGGGGACAGGGGTCTACGAGCAGTACTTC. It codes for CASRGGTGVYEQYF.

V usage is TRBV6-5 and J usage is TRBJ2-7; 7 bases match TRBD1. This CDR3 contains 14 residues. V lost 6 bases to trimming and J lost 2 bases; unmatched junction nucleotides: 7. The germline V gene encodes CDR1 MNHEY and CDR2 SVGAGI. Written as DNA, the CDR3 is TGTGCCAGCAGCTCGACAGGGAACCCCTACGAGCAGTACTTC. This codes for CASSSTGNPYEQYF.

J is TRBJ1-5 and V is TRBV7-9; 8 bases agree with TRBD1. The CDR3 runs to 15 residues. J lost 1 base, V lost 5 bases, and 4 bases had no gene match. Germline CDR1 is SEHNR and CDR2 is FQNEAQ (reference sequence). CDR3 loop: CASSPTGVSNQPQHF. Written as DNA, the CDR3 is TGTGCCAGCAGCCCGACAGGGGTGAGCAATCAGCCCCAGCATTTT.

This chain links TRBV10-3 with TRBJ2-5; 9 nucleotides line up with TRBD1. Germline V lookup: CDR1 ENHRY, CDR2 SYGVKD. Losses at the gene ends were 0 bases for V and 4 bases for J; bases not matched to a gene: 3. This CDR3 contains 15 residues. The CDR3 sequence is CAISESDRGAETQYF. The DNA of the CDR3 is TGTGCCATCAGTGAGTCGGACAGGGGCGCAGAGACCCAGTACTTC.

The chain employs TRBV7-9 and TRBJ2-7; 9 bases map to TRBD1. The CDR3 spans 14 residues. With 4 bases clipped from V and 6 bases from J, the junction kept 7 bases outside the gene matches. Germline-derived CDR1 and CDR2 are SEHNR and FQNEAQ (reference sequence). The CDR3 coding sequence is TGTGCCAGCAGCTCAGACCGGGACAGGGTCGAGCAGTACTTC. It is translated as CASSSDRDRVEQYF.

The chain joins TRBV25-1 to TRBJ1-2; D may be TRBD1 (6 bases). Germline V lookup: CDR1 MGHDK, CDR2 SYGVNS. The germline V and J ends were trimmed by 5 bases and 2 bases, with 12 bases remaining between them. The CDR3 runs 14 residues. The DNA for the CDR3 is TGTGCCAGCAGTCCCTATAGGGGGAACTATGGCTACACCTTC. Translating gives CASSPYRGNYGYTF.

The chain links TRBV21-1 to TRBJ1-1; the table's TRBD1 call for D was not verified on the DNA. TRBV21-1 is recorded as a pseudogene. The CDR3 totals 14 residues. CDR3 sequence reads: CASRQQDVDTEAFF. In DNA form, the CDR3 reads TGTGCCAGCAGGCAACAGGATGTTGATACTGAAGCTTTCTTT.